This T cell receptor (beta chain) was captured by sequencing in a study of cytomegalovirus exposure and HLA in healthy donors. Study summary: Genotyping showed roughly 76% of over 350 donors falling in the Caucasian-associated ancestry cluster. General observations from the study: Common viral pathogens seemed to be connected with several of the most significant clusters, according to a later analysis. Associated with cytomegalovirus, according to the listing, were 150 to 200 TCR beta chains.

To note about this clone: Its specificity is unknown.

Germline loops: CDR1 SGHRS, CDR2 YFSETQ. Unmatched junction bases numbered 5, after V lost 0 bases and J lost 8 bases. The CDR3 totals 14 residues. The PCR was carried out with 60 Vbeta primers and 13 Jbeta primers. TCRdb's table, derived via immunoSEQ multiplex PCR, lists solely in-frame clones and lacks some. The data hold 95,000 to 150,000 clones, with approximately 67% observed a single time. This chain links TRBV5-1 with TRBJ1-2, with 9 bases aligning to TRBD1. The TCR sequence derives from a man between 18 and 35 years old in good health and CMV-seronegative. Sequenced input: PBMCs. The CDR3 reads CASSLVDRGYGYTF. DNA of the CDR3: TGCGCCAGCAGCTTGGTGGACAGGGGTTACGGCTACACCTTC. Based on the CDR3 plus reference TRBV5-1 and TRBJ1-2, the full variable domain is KAGVTQTPRYLIKTRGQQVTLSCSPISGHRSVSWYQQTPGQGLQFLFEYFSETQRNKGNFPGRFSGRQFSNSRSEMNVSTLELGDSALYLCASSLVDRGYGYTFGSGTRLTVV.